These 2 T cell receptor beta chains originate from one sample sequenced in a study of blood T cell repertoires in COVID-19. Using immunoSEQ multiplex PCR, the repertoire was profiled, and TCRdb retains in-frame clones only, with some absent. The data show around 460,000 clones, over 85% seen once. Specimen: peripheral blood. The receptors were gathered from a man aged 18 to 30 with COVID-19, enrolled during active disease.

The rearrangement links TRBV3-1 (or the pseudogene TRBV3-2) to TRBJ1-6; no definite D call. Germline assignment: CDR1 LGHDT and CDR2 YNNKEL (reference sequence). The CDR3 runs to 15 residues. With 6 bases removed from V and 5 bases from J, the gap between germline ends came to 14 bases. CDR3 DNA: TGTGCCAGCAGAGATGGCGGGTTGAATAATTCACCCCTCCACTTT. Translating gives CASRDGGLNNSPLHF.

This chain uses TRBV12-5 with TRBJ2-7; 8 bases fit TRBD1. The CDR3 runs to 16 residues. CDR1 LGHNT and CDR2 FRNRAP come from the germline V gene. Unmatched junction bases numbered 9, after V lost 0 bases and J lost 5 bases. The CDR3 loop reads CASGLVLGQGADEQYF. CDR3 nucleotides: TGTGCTAGTGGTTTGGTACTGGGGCAGGGGGCAGACGAGCAGTACTTC. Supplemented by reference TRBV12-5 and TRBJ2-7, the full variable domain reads DARVTQTPRHKVTEMGQEVTMRCQPILGHNTVFWYRQTMMQGLELLAYFRNRAPLDDSGMPKDRFSAEMPDATLATLKIQPSEPRDSAVYFCASGLVLGQGADEQYFGPGTRLTVT.